The entry below gives a single T cell receptor (beta chain) sequence along with its context. Profiling relied on immunoSEQ multiplex PCR, and the TCRdb table lists in-frame clones only, not all of them. Here the sample spans 37,000 or so clones, roughly 91% being singletons. The data were obtained in a study of T cell changes during pregnancy in multiple sclerosis. CDR1 and CDR2 (germline): MDHEN, SYDVKM. This CDR3 contains 15 residues. Trimming removed 11 bases at V and 7 bases at J, with 21 bases between. The TCR comes from a female donor in good health, enrolled as a control in a pregnancy study. This specimen was CD4+ T cells from peripheral blood mononuclear cells, taken in the second trimester of pregnancy. The J gene is TRBJ1-6, the V gene TRBV28; tentatively, D is TRBD1 (5 bases). In DNA form, the CDR3 reads TGTGCCCACGGGGAGGGGCGACTGATGAATTCACCCCTCCACTTT. Translated: CAHGEGRLMNSPLHF.